Listed here is a single T cell receptor beta chain. The target antigen is unknown. The data derive from a study of OX40 agonist ivuxolimab in advanced cancers. Overall study: Clinicians treated patients with ivuxolimab, an agonistic anti-OX40 (CD134) antibody. Study-wide results and caveats: Among T cells, CD8+ cells averaged more expanded clones than CD4+ cells.

Clones were sequenced by immunoSEQ multiplex PCR, and TCRdb holds only the in-frame ones, with some missing. This table has about 79,000 clones, around 85% appearing once. The CDR3 is 14 amino acids. The V gene's germline CDR1 is KGHSH and CDR2 LQKENI. The V and J ends lost 6 bases and 2 bases respectively, with 10 bases between them. The source material was CD4+ or CD8+ T cells sorted from blood, sampled in a trial of the OX40 agonist ivuxolimab. The sequence derives from an adult with an advanced solid tumor such as melanoma, head and neck, liver or kidney cancer. The chain is built from TRBV18 and TRBJ2-2, with a weak D call TRBD1 (5 bases). CDR3 loop: CASSTERNTGELFF. Written as DNA, the CDR3 is TGTGCCAGCTCGACAGAACGAAACACCGGGGAGCTGTTTTTT.